This T cell receptor beta chain was observed in a study of cytomegalovirus exposure and HLA in healthy donors. Study-level results: The study put 150 to 200 TCR beta chains on its list as cytomegalovirus-associated.

Points on this clone: Its specificity is unknown.

Assay: immunoSEQ multiplex PCR; the TCRdb copy retains only in-frame clones and omits some. Among tens of thousands of clones listed, roughly 90% were seen once. This CDR3 contains 16 residues. Trimming cost V 7 bases and J 3 bases; bases outside gene matches: 12. Looked up from germline, CDR1 is SNHLY and CDR2 is FYNNEI. This chain joins TRBV2 and TRBJ2-7, with 10 bases lining up with TRBD2. Sequencing was done on a sample of PBMCs. This TCR was recovered from a woman younger than 30 in good health and CMV-seropositive. The DNA of the CDR3 is TGTGCCAGCACTCCTGGAGCGGGAGGGCGGATCTACGAGCAGTACTTC. Translation: CASTPGAGGRIYEQYF. The complete variable domain, with remaining parts taken from reference TRBV2 and TRBJ2-7, reads EPEVTQTPSHQVTQMGQEVILRCVPISNHLYFYWYRQILGQKVEFLVSFYNNEISEKSEIFDDQFSVERPDGSNFTLKIRSTKLEDSAMYFCASTPGAGGRIYEQYFGPGTRLTVT.